Reported below is one T cell receptor beta chain. In the original analysis: Amplification of reference gene primers was used by the study to estimate nucleated cell counts. Clones were read by immunoSEQ multiplex PCR, and TCRdb kept only the in-frame ones, dropping some. V and J calls and clone size are given by that table; D and trimming were obtained from the DNA. The sample includes approximately 190,000 clones, roughly 80% of them seen just once. This sample is drawn from a study of blood T cell repertoires in COVID-19. Study-wide background: Acute and convalescent COVID-19 samples came from the United States, Italy and Spain. Sample material is recorded as cDNA or gDNA derived from T cells, B-cell-depleted T cells, or PBMCs.

With 2 bases removed from V and 2 bases from J, the gap between germline ends came to 13 bases. The CDR3 length is 16 residues. Looked up from germline, CDR1 is MNHNS and CDR2 is SASEGT. The rearrangement uses TRBV6-1 and TRBJ1-5, with a possible D match to TRBD1 (5 bases). This sequence was found in a man aged 55 to 70 with acute or convalescent COVID-19. The sample taken for sequencing was peripheral blood. For the CDR3, the DNA is TGTGCCAGCAGTGAACCTAGGACATTTGGCAATCAGCCCCAGCATTTT. Protein product: CASSEPRTFGNQPQHF.